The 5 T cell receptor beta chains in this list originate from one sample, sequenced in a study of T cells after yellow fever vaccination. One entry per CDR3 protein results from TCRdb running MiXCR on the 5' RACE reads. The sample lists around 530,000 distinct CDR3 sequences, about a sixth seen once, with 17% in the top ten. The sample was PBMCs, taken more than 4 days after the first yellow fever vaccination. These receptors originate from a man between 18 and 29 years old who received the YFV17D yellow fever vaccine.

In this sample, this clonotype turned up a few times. DNA of the CDR3: TGTGCCAGCAGTTACTCGGCCAGGGAATACGAGCAGTACTTC. This sequence encodes CASSYSAREYEQYF. V gene TRBV6-5 combines with J gene TRBJ2-7; D possibly corresponds to TRBD1 (5 bases). The V gene's germline CDR1 is MNHEY and CDR2 SVGAGI. The V end lost 0 bases, the J end lost 4 bases, and 10 bases lay between the germline ends. The CDR3 has 14 amino acids.

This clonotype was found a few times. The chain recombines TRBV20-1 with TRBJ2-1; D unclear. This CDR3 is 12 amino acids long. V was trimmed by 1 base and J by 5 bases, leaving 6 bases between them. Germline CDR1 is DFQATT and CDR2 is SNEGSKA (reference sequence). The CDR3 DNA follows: TGCAGTGCTAGAGGCCTGAACAATGAGCAGTTCTTC. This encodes CSARGLNNEQFF.

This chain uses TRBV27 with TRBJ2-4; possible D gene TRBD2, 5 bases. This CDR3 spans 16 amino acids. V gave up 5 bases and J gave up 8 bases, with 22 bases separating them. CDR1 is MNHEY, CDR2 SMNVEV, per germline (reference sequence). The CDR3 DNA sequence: TGTGCCAGCAGTCTAATCTATACAGCACCCGGGGACATTCAGTACTTC. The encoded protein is CASSLIYTAPGDIQYF.

CDR3 DNA sequence: TGTGCCAGCACCCCAGACTGGGGCAATCAGCCCCAGCATTTT. The encoded protein is CASTPDWGNQPQHF. V usage is TRBV27 and J usage is TRBJ1-5; D uncertain. The germline V gene encodes CDR1 MNHEY and CDR2 SMNVEV (reference sequence). Trimming took off 7 bases at V and 2 bases at J, with 12 bases between the two ends. CDR3 length: 14 amino acids.

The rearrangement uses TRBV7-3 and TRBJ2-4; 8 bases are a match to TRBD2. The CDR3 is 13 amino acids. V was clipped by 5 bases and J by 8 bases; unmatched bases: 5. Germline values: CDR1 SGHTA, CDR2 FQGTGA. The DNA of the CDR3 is TGTGCCAGCAGCCCGTCGCGGGGGGACATTCAGTACTTC. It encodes CASSPSRGDIQYF.